This T cell receptor (beta chain) derives from a study of cytomegalovirus exposure and HLA in healthy donors. The PCR contained 60 Vbeta and 13 Jbeta primers. Libraries were prepared by immunoSEQ multiplex PCR; TCRdb keeps only in-frame clonotypes and omits some of them. The table records 200,000 to 300,000 clones, 80% to 90% of them present only once. CDR1 is SGHRS, CDR2 YFSETQ, per germline. The CDR3 length is 15 residues. V dropped 4 bases and J dropped 4; count of bases not matched to a gene: 7. The chain carries TRBV5-1 and TRBJ2-7, with 11 bases lining up with TRBD2. Sequencing input: PBMCs. The clonotype originates from a woman aged 40-49 years in good health and CMV-seropositive. For the CDR3, the DNA is TGCGCCAGCAGCACCACTAGCGGGAGTTCGTACGAGCAGTACTTC. Its translation is CASSTTSGSSYEQYF.